Following are 19 T cell receptor beta chains from one sample sequenced in a study of tumor-infiltrating lymphocytes in primary liver carcinoma. Priming with a constant-region primer yielded TCR beta cDNA from 500 ng total RNA. Libraries for TCR beta were built through three nested multiplex PCR rounds, which together made up a slightly modified ARM-PCR procedure. TRBV1-TRBV30 forward primers paired with a C-beta reverse primer drove the first two PCR rounds, 10 cycles each. In TCRdb, the multiplex PCR reads were re-called with MiXCR into one record per CDR3 protein. This sample has fewer than 350,000 distinct CDR3 sequences, with 65% found just once. In addition to blood RNA drawn from unsorted whole blood, germline DNA was extracted. Material: peripheral blood. These receptor sequences come from a man between 40 and 49 years old with primary liver carcinoma and hepatitis B virus infection.

A word on this clonotype: The junction shows a germline mismatch at one end, possibly a read error. This chain uses TRBV29-1 with TRBJ2-1, with D possibly matching TRBD2 (5 bases). The V gene's germline CDR1 is SQVTM and CDR2 ANQGSEA. The CDR3 runs to 12 residues. CDR3 bases: TGCAGCGCAACGGAGGCCGCAGGTGAGGAGTTCTTC. Translated: CSATEAAGEEFF.

About this clonotype: Being one base from a much bigger clone, this may be a read error. This chain links TRBV29-1 with TRBJ2-7, with no clear D. Per germline, CDR1 SQVTM and CDR2 ANQGSEA. The CDR3 has 14 residues. CDR3 sequence (DNA): TGCAGCGTTGAAGGACCCAGAGGCCCCTACGAGCGGTACTTC. This gives the protein CSVEGPRGPYERYF.

This clonotype was counted many times. J is TRBJ2-7 and V is TRBV11-2; TRBD1 might be the D (7 bases). The CDR3 runs 16 residues. Trimming left V 8 bases short and J 0 bases short, with 20 bases between. Per germline, CDR1 SGHAT and CDR2 FQNNGV. For the CDR3, the DNA is TGTGCCAGCCGCTCAGGCGGGGCAGGGGGCTCCTACGAGCAGTACTTC. Amino acid sequence: CASRSGGAGGSYEQYF.

Comment on this clonotype: A much larger clone differs from this one at a single base, so this may be a read error. In this CDR3 the conserved last residue, phenylalanine or tryptophan, is missing, so a read error is likely. The chain is built from TRBV4-2 and TRBJ2-1, with D unresolved. The CDR3 loop spans 13 amino acids. Germline V CDR1 and CDR2: LGHNA, YNFKEQ. V lost 1 base to trimming and J lost 4 bases, with 5 bases between them. The CDR3 sequence is CASSQVGYNEQFL. CDR3 DNA sequence: TGTGCCAGCAGCCAAGTTGGGTACAATGAGCAGTTCTTA.

The chain uses TRBV11-2 and TRBJ2-1; D uncertain. CDR1 is SGHAT and CDR2 is FQNNGV in the germline V gene. V was cut by 5 bases and J by 8 bases, with 22 bases left in between. The CDR3 runs 16 residues. CDR3 bases: TGTGCCAGCAGCCCAATCTGGTGGTTTTTTTCCTATGAGCAGTTCTTC. Its protein product is CASSPIWWFFSYEQFF.

Details on this clonotype: The CDR3 carries no conserved terminal phenylalanine or tryptophan, so it likely arises from a read error. The DNA is left out, because the CDR3 cannot be placed on it with certainty; the CDR3 is given as TCRdb lists it. The genes are TRBV6-2 or TRBV6-3 and TRBJ2-1; the DNA was not used to check the table's D call, TRBD1. The CDR3 length is 13 residues, termini included. Germline V lookup: CDR1 MNHEY, CDR2 SVGEGT. The CDR3 sequence: CASRTTGYGKHFL.

This clonotype was observed once. The chain carries TRBV12-3 or TRBV12-4 and TRBJ2-1; 11 bases line up with TRBD2. Germline trimming cut 7 bases from V and 12 bases from J; bases unmatched to any gene: 23. CDR3 size: 18 residues. CDR3 sequence reads: CASTREGRLAGLPGGQFF. For the CDR3, the DNA is TGTGCCAGCACCCGGGAGGGCCGACTAGCGGGACTCCCCGGTGGGCAGTTCTTC.

Turning to this clonotype: One end of the junction fails to match germline, which may point to a read error. The chain couples TRBV10-3 to TRBJ2-3, with D possibly being TRBD2 (6 bases). The CDR3 consists of 14 residues. Germline lookup yields CDR1 ENHRY and CDR2 SYGVKD. The CDR3 reads CTISGGSGTDTQYF. The CDR3 DNA is TGTACCATCAGTGGTGGTAGCGGCACAGATACTCAGTATTTT.

Details on this clonotype: The junction does not match germline at one end; this may be a read error. The chain recombines TRBV12-3 or TRBV12-4 with TRBJ1-5, with no clear D. The CDR3 extends over 12 amino acids. CDR3 amino acids: CASSSSDQPQRF. DNA for the CDR3: TGTGCAAGCAGTTCCTCCGATCAGCCCCAGCGTTTT.

This chain uses TRBV6-5 with TRBJ2-7; 9 bases are shared with TRBD1. Germline V gene lookup returns CDR1 MNHEY and CDR2 SVGAGI. J lost 8 bases, V lost 4 bases, and 6 bases had no gene match. This CDR3 is built from 13 residues. The CDR3 DNA reads TGTGCCAGCAGTTTTCCACAGGGGGCAAAGCAGTACTTC. It yields the protein CASSFPQGAKQYF.

As concerns this clonotype: One junction end does not reproduce the germline sequence, and a read error may be involved. Here the CDR3 reads CVSGQISYEQYF. The CDR3 DNA is TGTGTCAGCGGACAGATCTCCTACGAGCAGTACTTC. The V gene is TRBV5-5, the J gene TRBJ2-7; TRBD1 is a possible D gene (6 bases). Germline-derived CDR1 and CDR2 are SGHKS and YYEKEE (reference sequence). CDR3 length: 12 residues.

Turning to this clonotype: This may stem from a read error, because a much larger clone lies one nucleotide away. The J gene is TRBJ2-3, the V gene TRBV4-1, with no clear D. V lost 3 bases and J lost 5, with 9 bases in between. The germline gives CDR1 MGHRA, CDR2 YSYEKL. CDR3 length: 13 residues. As DNA, the CDR3 is TGCGCCAGCAGCCACCCTCGCATAGATACGCAGTATTTT. Its translation is CASSHPRIDTQYF.

With respect to this clonotype: A much larger clone sits a single nucleotide away, making a read error possible. This chain connects TRBV6-6 to TRBJ2-7; either TRBD1 or TRBD2 may fit D (5 bases each). Germline V gene lookup returns CDR1 MNHNY and CDR2 SVGAGI (reference sequence). The CDR3 has 16 residues. V was shortened by 6 bases and J by 7 bases, with 25 bases between the two germline ends. CDR3 sequence (DNA): TGTGCCAGCAGCACCCGGGACCCCCCTTTGGTTTCGGAGCAGTACTTC. Residues: CASSTRDPPLVSEQYF.

The chain uses TRBV5-4 and TRBJ2-5; perhaps TRBD2 as D (5 bases). Germline CDR1 and CDR2: SGHNT and YYREEE (reference sequence). This CDR3 has 14 amino acids. V was pared by 4 bases and J by 4 bases, with 14 bases between. The CDR3 loop is CASSTATGSETQYF. For the CDR3, the DNA is TGTGCCAGCAGCACAGCCACGGGGTCAGAGACCCAGTACTTC. The full variable domain, completed using reference TRBV5-4 and TRBJ2-5, is ETGVTQSPTHLIKTRGQQVTLRCSSQSGHNTVSWYQQALGQGPQFIFQYYREEENGRGNFPPRFSGLQFPNYSSELNVNALELDDSALYLCASSTATGSETQYFGPGTRLLVL.

Concerning this clonotype itself: Mismatch with germline at one junction end may stem from a read error. The chain is built from TRBV29-1 and TRBJ2-1; possibly TRBD2 for D (6 bases). Per germline, CDR1 SQVTM and CDR2 ANQGSEA. The CDR3 spans 14 residues. The CDR3 is CSVVWPAGYNEHFF. CDR3 coding DNA: TGCAGCGTTGTGTGGCCAGCGGGCTACAATGAGCACTTCTTC.

Points on this clonotype: A read error may explain this, as a much larger clone is one base away. The chain links TRBV6-5 to TRBJ2-2; either TRBD1 or TRBD2 may fit D (6 bases each). The CDR3 length is 15 residues. Germline V gene lookup returns CDR1 MNHEY and CDR2 SVGAGI. The CDR3 here is CASSRTTTGTGELLF. The CDR3 DNA reads as TGTGCCAGCAGTCGGACTACGACAGGCACCGGGGAGCTGTTATTT.

On this clonotype: This may be a read error: a much more frequent sequence differs by one nucleotide. V is TRBV29-1 and J is TRBJ2-1; no firm D call. The germline V gene encodes CDR1 SQVTM and CDR2 ANQGSEA. The CDR3 spans 11 residues. Deletions cut 2 bases from V and 11 bases from J, with 10 bases between. The CDR3 loop reads CSVENWPKQFF. The DNA of the CDR3 is TGCAGCGTTGAAAATTGGCCCAAGCAGTTCTTC.

Points on this clonotype: A much larger clone lies one base from this, so it may be a read error. The gene calls are TRBV4-3 and TRBJ1-2; unclear D gene. Germline V gene data show CDR1 as LGHNA and CDR2 as YSLEER. This CDR3 comprises 15 residues. CDR3 amino acids: CASSQGRRSDYDYTF. CDR3 nucleotides: TGCGCCAGCAGCCAGGGCAGGCGATCAGACTATGACTACACCTTC.

The chain carries TRBV6-5 and TRBJ2-3, with TRBD2 matching 7 bases. The length of the CDR3 is 16 residues. J lost 4 bases, V lost 6 bases, and 13 bases had no gene match. CDR1 is MNHEY, CDR2 SVGAGI, per germline. The CDR3 sequence: CASRRGAGASADTQYF. The CDR3 coding sequence is TGTGCCAGCAGAAGAGGGGCGGGAGCAAGCGCAGATACGCAGTATTTT.